The 15 T cell receptor beta chains below were found in one sample sequenced in a study of blood T cell repertoires in COVID-19. Sequencing was performed with immunoSEQ multiplex PCR; in TCRdb, only in-frame clones are kept and a portion is missing. The sample lists 150,000 to 200,000 clones, about 86% occurring once. Sequencing input: peripheral blood. These receptors were collected from a woman aged 30 to 39 with active or convalescent COVID-19.

This clone was counted once. V and J are TRBV6-6 and TRBJ1-6; 9 bases align to TRBD1. Germline V gene data show CDR1 as MNHNY and CDR2 as SVGAGI (reference sequence). This CDR3 comprises 19 residues. Trimming removed 5 bases from V and 3 bases from J; junction bases left unmatched: 14. DNA of the CDR3: TGTGCCAGCAGTCCCCCCCCAATACAGGGGGCGGTCTATAATTCACCCCTCCACTTT. Translating it yields CASSPPPIQGAVYNSPLHF.

This clone was found once. The chain couples TRBV18 to TRBJ2-7, with TRBD2 identical over 8 bases. Germline V CDR1 and CDR2: KGHSH, LQKENI. With V trimmed by 3 bases and J by 2 bases, 9 bases remained unmatched. The CDR3 totals 16 residues. Written as DNA, the CDR3 is TGTGCCAGCTCACCTATTGGGACTAGTCCCCCCTACGAGCAGTACTTC. Its translation: CASSPIGTSPPYEQYF.

This chain joins TRBV19 and TRBJ2-7; 7 bases agree with TRBD1. Germline trimming cut 5 bases from V and 2 bases from J; bases unmatched to any gene: 3. The germline V gene encodes CDR1 LNHDA and CDR2 SQIVND (reference sequence). The CDR3 is 13 amino acids. The CDR3 bases are TGTGCCAGTAGTCCTCAGGGGGCCTACGAGCAGTACTTC. Its translation: CASSPQGAYEQYF.

The chain links TRBV11-3 to TRBJ1-1, with 10 bases aligning to TRBD1. CDR1 SGHNT and CDR2 YENEEA come from the germline V gene. V trimming: 5 bases; J trimming: 6 bases; junction bases outside the gene matches: 9. This CDR3 contains 15 residues. The CDR3: CASSPRQGAKAEAFF. CDR3 in DNA: TGTGCCAGCAGCCCCCGACAGGGGGCAAAGGCTGAAGCTTTCTTT.

V is TRBV7-9 and J is TRBJ1-1, with D maybe TRBD1 (6 bases). Germline CDR1 reads SEHNR; CDR2 reads FQNEAQ (reference sequence). This CDR3 is 16 amino acids long. The V end was cut by 7 bases, the J end by 4 bases, with 22 bases between. CDR3 region: CASTVASGGVGTEAFF. The CDR3 DNA is TGTGCCAGCACCGTCGCTTCGGGGGGCGTCGGCACTGAAGCTTTCTTT.

As for this clone: Within the sample, other DNA sequences also encode this same CDR3. V is TRBV11-2 and J is TRBJ1-3; D is uncertain. Trimming took 1 base from V and 0 from J, leaving 4 bases between them. The germline V gene has CDR1 SGHAT and CDR2 FQNNGV. The CDR3 runs to 14 residues. The CDR3 nucleotides are TGTGCCAGCAGCTTAGCCGTCTCTGGAAACACCATATATTTT. It yields the protein CASSLAVSGNTIYF.

The V call is TRBV18, the J call TRBJ2-4, with D tentatively TRBD1 (6 bases). Germline V gives CDR1 KGHSH, CDR2 LQKENI. This CDR3 has 18 residues. Trimming removed 3 bases at V and 1 base at J, with 19 bases between. Here the CDR3 reads CASSPLSGAGRAKNIQYF. In nucleotides, the CDR3 is TGTGCCAGCTCACCCTTATCAGGGGCCGGTCGGGCCAAAAACATTCAGTACTTC.

The V and J genes are TRBV5-1 and TRBJ2-2; TRBD2 agrees at 11 bases. After removal of 2 bases from V and 4 bases from J, the junction contained 10 bases not matched to a gene. The CDR3 has 18 amino acids. CDR1 and CDR2 from the germline V gene are SGHRS and YFSETQ. CDR3 region: CASSFSHSGRATTGELFF. The DNA of the CDR3 is TGCGCCAGCAGCTTTTCCCATAGCGGGAGGGCGACCACCGGGGAGCTGTTTTTT.

This chain links TRBV6-5 with TRBJ2-5, with a weak D call TRBD2 (6 bases). The CDR3 runs to 10 residues. CDR1 and CDR2 (germline): MNHEY, SVGAGI. The ends were cut back, 8 bases at V and 9 bases at J, with 10 bases in the middle. This chain's CDR3 is CASGGYPQYF. In DNA form, the CDR3 reads TGTGCCAGCGGAGGGTACCCCCAGTACTTC.

This clone was detected only once. The J gene is TRBJ1-2, the V gene TRBV6-6; D gene ambiguous. Germline V gene data show CDR1 as MNHNY and CDR2 as SVGAGI (reference sequence). CDR3 size: 12 residues. Trimming took off 6 bases at V and 12 bases at J, with 17 bases between the two ends. The CDR3 bases are TGTGCCAGCAGCCCCTCGGTGGAGGGAAACACCTTC. Its translation: CASSPSVEGNTF.

The chain combines TRBV28 with TRBJ1-6; 9 nucleotides line up with TRBD1. V lost 6 bases to trimming and J lost 7 bases; unmatched junction nucleotides: 7. CDR1 and CDR2 (germline): MDHEN, SYDVKM. The CDR3 covers 15 residues. The CDR3 nucleotides read TGTGCCAGCAGGTTCCGGGACAGGGTAAATTCACCCCTCCACTTT. Its translation: CASRFRDRVNSPLHF. The whole variable domain, filled in from reference TRBV28 and TRBJ1-6, reads DVKVTQSSRYLVKRTGEKVFLECVQDMDHENMFWYRQDPGLGLRLIYFSYDVKMKEKGDIPEGYSVSREKKERFSLILESASTNQTSMYLCASRFRDRVNSPLHFGNGTRLTVT.

Notes on this clone: The same CDR3 also results from other DNA sequences found in this sample. The chain is built from TRBV29-1 and TRBJ1-2; maybe TRBD1 (5 bases). CDR1 SQVTM and CDR2 ANQGSEA come from the germline V gene. Trimming pared 4 bases from V and 4 bases from J, leaving 7 bases between. The CDR3 spans 11 residues. DNA of the CDR3: TGCAGCGTTGTCGACAGCTATGGCTACACCTTC. Translating gives CSVVDSYGYTF.

The genes are TRBV7-9 and TRBJ2-2; tentatively, D is TRBD1 (5 bases). Trimming removed 9 bases from V and 7 bases from J, with 12 bases in between. This CDR3 region has 12 residues. Germline assignment: CDR1 SEHNR and CDR2 FQNEAQ (reference sequence). The CDR3 here is CARAGKNGELFF. The CDR3, as DNA: TGTGCCAGAGCAGGGAAAAACGGGGAGCTGTTTTTT.

V is TRBV28 and J is TRBJ1-2, with 9 nucleotides matching TRBD1. The germline V gene encodes CDR1 MDHEN and CDR2 SYDVKM. The CDR3 covers 14 residues. Trimming removed 5 bases from V and 0 bases from J; junction bases left unmatched: 1. This chain's CDR3 is CASSRTGANYGYTF. The CDR3 nucleotides are TGTGCCAGCAGTCGGACAGGGGCTAACTATGGCTACACCTTC.

The CDR3 reads CASSIDPPQAHSNQPQHF. In DNA form, the CDR3 reads TGTGCCAGTAGTATAGACCCTCCTCAGGCCCACAGCAATCAGCCCCAGCATTTT. V gene TRBV19 combines with J gene TRBJ1-5, with no clear D. The CDR3 sequence is 18 residues long. V dropped 0 bases and J dropped 1 base, with 16 bases sitting between them. The germline V gene encodes CDR1 LNHDA and CDR2 SQIVND (reference sequence).